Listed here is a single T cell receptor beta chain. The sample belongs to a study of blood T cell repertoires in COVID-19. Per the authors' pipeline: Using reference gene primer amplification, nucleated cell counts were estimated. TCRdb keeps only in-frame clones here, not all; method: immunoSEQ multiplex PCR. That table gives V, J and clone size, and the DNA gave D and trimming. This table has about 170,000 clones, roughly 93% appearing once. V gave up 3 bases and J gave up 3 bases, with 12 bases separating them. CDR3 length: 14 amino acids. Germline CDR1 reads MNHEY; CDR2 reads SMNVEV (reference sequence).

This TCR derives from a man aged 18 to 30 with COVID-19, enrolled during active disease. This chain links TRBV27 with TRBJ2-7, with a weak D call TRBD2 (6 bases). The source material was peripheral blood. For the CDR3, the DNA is TGTGCCAGCAGTTTCGGGGGAAGTGGCTACGAGCAGTACTTC. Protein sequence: CASSFGGSGYEQYF.